This T cell receptor (beta chain) was captured in a study of early T cells in non-severe SARS-CoV-2 infection. This CDR3 has 13 amino acids. CDR1 and CDR2 from the germline V gene are SGHDN and FVKESK. V lost 1 base and J lost 9, with 9 bases in between. Turning to this clonotype: What it binds is not known.

TCRdb reprocessed the 5' RACE reads via MiXCR and lists one record per CDR3 protein. This sample carries 95,000 to 110,000 distinct CDR3 sequences, roughly 11% of them seen once, and the ten largest clones take about 7.6%. Study-level results: Clonotype matching in VDJdb favored anti-spike CD8 responses and did not capture private and CD4 specificities.

Sequenced input: whole blood. The sequence derives from an adult who was a healthcare worker with PCR-confirmed SARS-CoV-2 infection or an uninfected control (not recorded which). This rearrangement joins TRBV14 to TRBJ2-2; D remains ambiguous. The CDR3 DNA is TGTGCCAGCAGCCAAGGGGGAACTAGGGAGCTGTTTTTT. Its protein is CASSQGGTRELFF. The full variable domain, completed using reference TRBV14 and TRBJ2-2, is EAGVTQFPSHSVIEKGQTVTLRCDPISGHDNLYWYRRVMGKEIKFLLHFVKESKQDESGMPNNRFLAERTGGTYSTLKVQPAELEDSGVYFCASSQGGTRELFFGEGSRLTVL.